The clone carrying this TCR beta chain turned up a few times. As yet, its antigen is unknown. This sample was taken from a study of T cell repertoires in cytomegalovirus infection. Study context: It was the public TCR beta signatures that indicated both CMV infection and matching HLA type.

TCRdb reprocessed the reads with MiXCR, giving one entry per CDR3 protein. Here the sample spans nearly 450,000 distinct CDR3 sequences, roughly 30% being singletons. General observations from the study: Within the response measured ex vivo, HLA-C-restricted CMV-specific TCR beta clonotypes were dominant. Cumulative frequency (of public TCR beta family members) identified carriers of CMV plus the relevant HLA.

The source material was PBMCs. This clonotype was sampled from a human donor in good health (CMV status not recorded). Some clones in this sample may be carry-over from other donors' samples.

The CDR3 sequence: CASKQQGNNQPQHF. In DNA form, the CDR3 reads TGTGCCAGCAAACAACAGGGGAACAATCAGCCCCAGCATTTT. The V call is TRBV28, the J call TRBJ1-5; 7 nucleotides line up with TRBD1. After removal of 7 bases from V and 3 bases from J, the junction contained 6 bases not matched to a gene. There are 14 residues in the CDR3. Germline V CDR1 and CDR2: MDHEN, SYDVKM. Variable domain in full (rest from reference TRBV28 and TRBJ1-5): DVKVTQSSRYLVKRTGEKVFLECVQDMDHENMFWYRQDPGLGLRLIYFSYDVKMKEKGDIPEGYSVSREKKERFSLILESASTNQTSMYLCASKQQGNNQPQHFGDGTRLSIL.